This T cell receptor beta chain stems from a study of T cell changes during pregnancy in multiple sclerosis. This clone was seen a single time. The germline CDR1 and CDR2 sequences are KGHSH and LQKENI. With V trimmed by 3 bases and J by 5 bases, 7 bases remained unmatched. CDR3 length equals 18 residues. Method: immunoSEQ multiplex PCR; TCRdb's copy keeps in-frame clones and lacks some. The top ten hold 2.5% of the sample, which has roughly 62,000 clones, about 89% seen once. The TCR comes from a female donor with multiple sclerosis, enrolled in a pregnancy study. The rearrangement joins TRBV18 to TRBJ2-4; 16 nucleotides align to TRBD2. The sequenced sample was peripheral blood, obtained in the first trimester of pregnancy. The chain's CDR3 is CASSPGLAGGNFQNIQYF. The CDR3 DNA reads as TGTGCCAGCTCACCGGGACTAGCGGGAGGGAACTTCCAAAACATTCAGTACTTC.